The entry that follows covers one T cell receptor beta chain sequence. The antigen remains undetermined. This sample was included in a study of OX40 agonist ivuxolimab in advanced cancers. As for the study in general: The dose-escalation cohort was just under 85% male, with a mean age of around 60 years, ranging roughly 23 to 90. Three patients showed partial responses: one hepatocellular carcinoma and two cutaneous melanoma cases. Notes on the study in general: Individuals who were partial responders at 0.1-3.0 mg/kg had clonal expansion that ranked among the lowest.

Assay used: immunoSEQ multiplex PCR; TCRdb lists only in-frame clones, some missing. The table has about 36,000 clones, around 85% seen once. The germline CDR1 and CDR2 sequences are SGHNT and YYREEE (reference sequence). The CDR3 has 14 residues. V lost 0 bases and J lost 0, with 3 bases in between. The receptor was isolated from an adult with an advanced solid tumor such as melanoma, head and neck, liver or kidney cancer. Sequences were derived from CD4+ or CD8+ T cells sorted from blood, sampled in a trial of the OX40 agonist ivuxolimab. The chain joins TRBV5-4 to TRBJ1-4; D gene unclear. CDR3 in DNA: TGTGCCAGCAGCTTGGCAGCAACTAATGAAAAACTGTTTTTT. Amino acids: CASSLAATNEKLFF.